The entry below gives a single T cell receptor beta chain sequence along with its context. Its antigen is as yet unknown. Other DNA sequences in this specimen translate into the identical CDR3. Per the germline V gene, CDR1 is SGDLS and CDR2 is YYNGEE. Trimming pared 0 bases from V and 2 bases from J, leaving 8 bases between. The CDR3 runs 14 residues. The data belong to a study of beta chain features in type 1 diabetes. The wider study: Taken together, all samples contributed 107,917,701 examined sorted cells. Study conclusions and caveats: Moderately but significantly shorter TCRB CDR3s were found in Type 1 diabetes patients in all four CD4+ subsets.

Expressed TCRB transcripts were sequenced because the entire RNA isolate underwent reverse transcription. The protocol was immunoSEQ multiplex PCR, while the TCRdb copy is restricted to in-frame clones and leaves out a portion. The sample carries around 400,000 clones, about 14% recorded once. The receptor's source is a woman between 18 and 29 years old in good health. Material for sequencing was naive CD4+ T cells from blood. The V call is TRBV9, the J call TRBJ2-5; D possibly corresponds to TRBD2 (6 bases). The CDR3 DNA sequence: TGTGCCAGCAGCGTAGGGGGGACTCAAGAGACCCAGTACTTC. It is translated as CASSVGGTQETQYF.